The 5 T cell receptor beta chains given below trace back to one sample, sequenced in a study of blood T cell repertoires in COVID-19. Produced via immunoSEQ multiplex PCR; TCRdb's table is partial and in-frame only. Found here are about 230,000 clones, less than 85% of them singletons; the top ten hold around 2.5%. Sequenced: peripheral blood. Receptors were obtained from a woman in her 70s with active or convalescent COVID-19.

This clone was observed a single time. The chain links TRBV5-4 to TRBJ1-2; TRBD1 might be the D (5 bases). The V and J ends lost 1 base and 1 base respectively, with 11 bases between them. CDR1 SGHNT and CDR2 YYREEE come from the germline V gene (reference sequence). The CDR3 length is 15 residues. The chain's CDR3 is CASSLFSGVNYGYTF. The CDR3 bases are TGTGCCAGCAGCTTGTTCTCGGGGGTTAACTATGGCTACACCTTC.

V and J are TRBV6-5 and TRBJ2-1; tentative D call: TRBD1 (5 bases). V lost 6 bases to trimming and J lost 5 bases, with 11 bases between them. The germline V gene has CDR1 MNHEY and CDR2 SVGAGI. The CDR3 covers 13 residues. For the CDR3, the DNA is TGTGCCAGCAGCTACCCAGGGAACAATGAGCAGTTCTTC. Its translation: CASSYPGNNEQFF.

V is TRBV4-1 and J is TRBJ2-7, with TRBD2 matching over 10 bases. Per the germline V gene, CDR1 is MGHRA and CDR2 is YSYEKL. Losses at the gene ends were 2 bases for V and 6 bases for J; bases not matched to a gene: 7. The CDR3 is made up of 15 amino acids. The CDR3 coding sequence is TGCGCCAGCAGCCAACGAGCGGGGGGGCCGAGCGAGCAGTACTTC. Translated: CASSQRAGGPSEQYF.

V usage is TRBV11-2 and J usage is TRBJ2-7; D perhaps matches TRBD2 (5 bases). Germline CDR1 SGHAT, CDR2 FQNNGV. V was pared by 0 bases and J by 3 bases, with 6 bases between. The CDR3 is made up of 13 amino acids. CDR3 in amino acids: CASSLDRDYEQYF. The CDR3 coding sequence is TGTGCCAGCAGCTTAGATCGGGACTACGAGCAGTACTTC.

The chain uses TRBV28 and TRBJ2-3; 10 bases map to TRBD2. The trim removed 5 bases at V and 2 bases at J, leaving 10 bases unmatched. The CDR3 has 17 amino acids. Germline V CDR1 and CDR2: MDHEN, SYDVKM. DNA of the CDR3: TGTGCCAGCAGTCCTGGGGGGCTAGCGGGGGCCACAGATACGCAGTATTTT. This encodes CASSPGGLAGATDTQYF.